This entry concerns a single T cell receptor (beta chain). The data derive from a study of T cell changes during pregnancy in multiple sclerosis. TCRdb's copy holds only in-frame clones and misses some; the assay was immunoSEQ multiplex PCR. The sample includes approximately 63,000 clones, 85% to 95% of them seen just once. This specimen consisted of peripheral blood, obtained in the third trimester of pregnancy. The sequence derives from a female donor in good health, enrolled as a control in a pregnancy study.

CDR3 sequence reads: CASSQDRGTPQYF. CDR3 coding DNA: TGCGCCAGCAGCCAAGATAGGGGCACACCGCAGTACTTC. V and J are TRBV4-3 and TRBJ2-7, with a possible D match to TRBD1 (5 bases). Germline lookup yields CDR1 LGHNA and CDR2 YSLEER. CDR3 length: 13 amino acids. Trimming took 0 bases from V and 9 from J, leaving 12 bases between them.